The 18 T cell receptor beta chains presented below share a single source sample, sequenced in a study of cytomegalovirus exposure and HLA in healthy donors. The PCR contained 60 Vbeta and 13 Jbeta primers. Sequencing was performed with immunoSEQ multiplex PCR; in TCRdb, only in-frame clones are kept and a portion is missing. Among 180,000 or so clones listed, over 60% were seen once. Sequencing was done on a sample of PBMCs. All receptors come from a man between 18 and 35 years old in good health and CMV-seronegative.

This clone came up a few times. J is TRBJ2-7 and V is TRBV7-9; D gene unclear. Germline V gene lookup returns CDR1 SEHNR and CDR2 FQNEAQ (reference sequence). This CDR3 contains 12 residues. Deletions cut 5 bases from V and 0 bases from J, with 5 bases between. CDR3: CASSLPSYEQYF. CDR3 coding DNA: TGTGCCAGCAGCCTCCCCTCCTACGAGCAGTACTTC.

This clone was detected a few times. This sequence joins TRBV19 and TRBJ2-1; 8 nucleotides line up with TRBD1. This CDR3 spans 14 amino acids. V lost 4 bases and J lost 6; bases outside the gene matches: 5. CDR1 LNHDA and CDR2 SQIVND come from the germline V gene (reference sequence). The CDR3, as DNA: TGTGCCAGTAGTAGACAGGGGAGAGGCAATGAGCAGTTCTTC. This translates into CASSRQGRGNEQFF.

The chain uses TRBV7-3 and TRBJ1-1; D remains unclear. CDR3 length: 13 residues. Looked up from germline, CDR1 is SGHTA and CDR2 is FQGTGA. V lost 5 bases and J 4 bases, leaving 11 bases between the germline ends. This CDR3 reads CASSANEGTEAFF. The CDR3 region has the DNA TGTGCCAGCAGCGCGAACGAGGGCACTGAAGCTTTCTTT.

The CDR3 loop is CASRLQGATEAFF. In DNA, the CDR3 is TGTGCCAGCAGATTACAGGGGGCCACTGAAGCTTTCTTT. The rearrangement uses TRBV27 and TRBJ1-1, with TRBD1 matching over 9 bases. This CDR3 is built from 13 residues. V lost 6 bases to trimming and J lost 4 bases; unmatched junction nucleotides: 3. Germline V gene sequence: CDR1 MNHEY, CDR2 SMNVEV (reference sequence).

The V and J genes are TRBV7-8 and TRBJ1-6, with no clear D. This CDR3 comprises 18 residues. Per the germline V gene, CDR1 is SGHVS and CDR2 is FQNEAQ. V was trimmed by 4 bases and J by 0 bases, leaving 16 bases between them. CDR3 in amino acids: CASSSWAGYSSYNSPLHF. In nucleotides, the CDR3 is TGTGCCAGCAGCTCATGGGCGGGTTACAGCTCCTATAATTCACCCCTCCACTTT.

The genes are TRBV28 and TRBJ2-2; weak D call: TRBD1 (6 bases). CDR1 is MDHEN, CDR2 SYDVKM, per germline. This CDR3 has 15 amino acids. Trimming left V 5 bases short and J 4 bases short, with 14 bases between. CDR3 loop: CASSPQQGITGELFF. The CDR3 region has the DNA TGTGCCAGCAGTCCACAACAGGGTATCACCGGGGAGCTGTTTTTT.

This chain's CDR3 is CATHVRGGRPPRELFF. The CDR3 region has the DNA TGTGCCACCCACGTTCGGGGGGGACGGCCACCCCGGGAGCTGTTTTTT. The gene calls are TRBV28 and TRBJ2-2, with TRBD2 matching 8 bases. Germline trimming cut 10 bases from V and 9 bases from J; bases unmatched to any gene: 19. This CDR3 comprises 16 residues. In germline, CDR1 is MDHEN, CDR2 SYDVKM.

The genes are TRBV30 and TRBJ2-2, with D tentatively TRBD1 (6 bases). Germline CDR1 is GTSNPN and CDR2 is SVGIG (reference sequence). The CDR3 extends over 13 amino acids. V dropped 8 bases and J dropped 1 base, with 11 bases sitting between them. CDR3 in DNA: TGTGCCGCAGGGGACAAGAACACCGGGGAGCTGTTTTTT. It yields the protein CAAGDKNTGELFF.

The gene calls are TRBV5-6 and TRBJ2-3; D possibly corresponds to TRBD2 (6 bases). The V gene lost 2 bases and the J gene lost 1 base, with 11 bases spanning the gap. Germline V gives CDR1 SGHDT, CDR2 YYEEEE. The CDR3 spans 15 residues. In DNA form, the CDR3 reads TGTGCCAGCAGCTTAGCTGGGACTGGCACAGATACGCAGTATTTT. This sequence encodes CASSLAGTGTDTQYF. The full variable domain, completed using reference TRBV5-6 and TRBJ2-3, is DAGVTQSPTHLIKTRGQQVTLRCSPKSGHDTVSWYQQALGQGPQFIFQYYEEEERQRGNFPDRFSGHQFPNYSSELNVNALLLGDSALYLCASSLAGTGTDTQYFGPGTRLTVL.

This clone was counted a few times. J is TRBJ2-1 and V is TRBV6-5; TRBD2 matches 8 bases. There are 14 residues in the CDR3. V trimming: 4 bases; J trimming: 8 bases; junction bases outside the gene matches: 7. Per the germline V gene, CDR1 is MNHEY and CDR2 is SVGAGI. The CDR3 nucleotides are TGTGCCAGCAGTTTGCGGGAGGTAGTCGATGAGCAGTTCTTC. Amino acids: CASSLREVVDEQFF.

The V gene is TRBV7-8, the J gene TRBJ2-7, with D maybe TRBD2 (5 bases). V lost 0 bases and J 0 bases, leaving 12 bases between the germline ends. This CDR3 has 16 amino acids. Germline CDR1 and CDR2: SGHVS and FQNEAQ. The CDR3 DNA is TGTGCCAGCAGCTTAGCGGGCAGACTATCCTCCTACGAGCAGTACTTC. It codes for CASSLAGRLSSYEQYF.

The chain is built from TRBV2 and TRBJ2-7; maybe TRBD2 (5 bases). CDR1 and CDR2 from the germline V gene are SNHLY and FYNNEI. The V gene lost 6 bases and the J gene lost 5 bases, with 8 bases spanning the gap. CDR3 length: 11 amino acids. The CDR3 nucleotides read TGTGCCAGCAGGGACTTGGACGAGCAGTACTTC. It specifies CASRDLDEQYF.

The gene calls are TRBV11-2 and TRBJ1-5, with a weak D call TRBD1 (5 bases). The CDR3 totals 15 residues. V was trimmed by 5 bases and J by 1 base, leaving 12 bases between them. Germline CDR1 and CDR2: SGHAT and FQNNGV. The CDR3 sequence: CASSQGVLSNQPQHF. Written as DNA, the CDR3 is TGTGCCAGCAGCCAGGGCGTTTTAAGCAATCAGCCCCAGCATTTT. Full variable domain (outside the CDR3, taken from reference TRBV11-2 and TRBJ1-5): EAGVAQSPRYKIIEKRQSVAFWCNPISGHATLYWYQQILGQGPKLLIQFQNNGVVDDSQLPKDRFSAERLKGVDSTLKIQPAKLEDSAVYLCASSQGVLSNQPQHFGDGTRLSIL.

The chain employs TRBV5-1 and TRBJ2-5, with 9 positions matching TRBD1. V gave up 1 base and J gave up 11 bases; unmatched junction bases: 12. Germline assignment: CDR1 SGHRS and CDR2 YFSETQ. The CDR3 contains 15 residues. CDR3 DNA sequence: TGCGCCAGCAGCTTGAACACCCAACAGGGGGCCGCGCAGTACTTC. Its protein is CASSLNTQQGAAQYF.

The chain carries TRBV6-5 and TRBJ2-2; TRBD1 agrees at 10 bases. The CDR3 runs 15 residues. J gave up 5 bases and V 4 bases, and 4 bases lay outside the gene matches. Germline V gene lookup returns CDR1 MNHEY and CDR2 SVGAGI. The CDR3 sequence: CASSFDRGRTGELFF. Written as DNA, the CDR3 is TGTGCCAGCAGTTTCGACAGGGGGCGTACCGGGGAGCTGTTTTTT.

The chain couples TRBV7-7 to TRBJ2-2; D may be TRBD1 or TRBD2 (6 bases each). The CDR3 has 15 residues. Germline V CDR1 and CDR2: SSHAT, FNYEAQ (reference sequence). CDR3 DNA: TGTGCTAGCGGTCCTGGGGGCGCGAACACCGGGGAGCTGTTTTTT. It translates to CASGPGGANTGELFF.

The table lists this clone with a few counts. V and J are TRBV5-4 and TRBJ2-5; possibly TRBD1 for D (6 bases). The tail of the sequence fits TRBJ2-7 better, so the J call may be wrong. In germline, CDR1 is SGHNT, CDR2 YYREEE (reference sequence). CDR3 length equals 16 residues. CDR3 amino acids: CASSPQGSPGSYEQYF. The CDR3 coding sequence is TGTGCCAGCAGCCCGCAGGGGTCACCCGGCTCCTACGAGCAGTACTTC.

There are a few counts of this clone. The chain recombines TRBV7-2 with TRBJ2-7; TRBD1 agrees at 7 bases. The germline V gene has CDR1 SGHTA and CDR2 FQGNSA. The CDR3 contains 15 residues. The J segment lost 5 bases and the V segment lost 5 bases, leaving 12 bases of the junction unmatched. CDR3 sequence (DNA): TGTGCCAGCAGCCCCGTTCGAGGGGGACAGCACGAGCAGTACTTC. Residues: CASSPVRGGQHEQYF.